This T cell receptor beta chain was found in a study of beta chain features in type 1 diabetes. The whole isolated RNA underwent reverse transcription, so sequencing captured expressed TCRB transcripts. The repertoire was sequenced with immunoSEQ multiplex PCR; TCRdb's copy has only in-frame clones and lacks some. The table lists 250,000 to 300,000 clones, approximately 8.1% of them singletons. This clone was found a few times. The sequence was collected from a woman in her late teens or twenties in good health. The sample taken for sequencing was central memory CD4+ T cells from blood.

The CDR3 DNA follows: TGTGCCAGCAGCTTAGCATCGCGGACAGGACCTCAAGAGACCCAGTACTTC. This gives the protein CASSLASRTGPQETQYF. The chain recombines TRBV11-2 with TRBJ2-5; TRBD1 matches 7 bases. CDR1 and CDR2 from the germline V gene are SGHAT and FQNNGV. This CDR3 is 17 amino acids long. The V and J ends lost 1 base and 2 bases, in that order; junction bases with no gene match: 10.